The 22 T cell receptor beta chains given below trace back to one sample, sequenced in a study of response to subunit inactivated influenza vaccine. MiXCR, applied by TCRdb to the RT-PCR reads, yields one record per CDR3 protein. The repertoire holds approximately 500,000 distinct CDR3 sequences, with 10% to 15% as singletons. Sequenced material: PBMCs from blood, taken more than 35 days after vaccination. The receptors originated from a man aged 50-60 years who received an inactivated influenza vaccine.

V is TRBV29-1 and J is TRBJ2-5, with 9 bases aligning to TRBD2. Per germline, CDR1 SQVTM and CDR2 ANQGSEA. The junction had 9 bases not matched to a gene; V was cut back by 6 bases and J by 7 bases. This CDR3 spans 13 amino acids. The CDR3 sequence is CSVTGTSLGTQYF. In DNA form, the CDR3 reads TGCAGCGTAACCGGGACTAGCCTTGGGACCCAGTACTTC.

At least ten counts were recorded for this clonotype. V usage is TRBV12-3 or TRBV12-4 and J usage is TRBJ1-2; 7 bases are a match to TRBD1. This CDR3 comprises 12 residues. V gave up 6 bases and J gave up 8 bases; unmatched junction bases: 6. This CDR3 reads CASRRGTAGYTF. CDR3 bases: TGTGCCAGCAGACGTGGGACAGCGGGCTACACCTTC.

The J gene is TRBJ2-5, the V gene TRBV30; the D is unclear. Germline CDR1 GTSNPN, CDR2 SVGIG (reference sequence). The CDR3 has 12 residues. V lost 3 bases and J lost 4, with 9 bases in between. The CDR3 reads CAWSPTAETQYF. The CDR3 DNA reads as TGTGCCTGGAGCCCTACGGCAGAGACCCAGTACTTC.

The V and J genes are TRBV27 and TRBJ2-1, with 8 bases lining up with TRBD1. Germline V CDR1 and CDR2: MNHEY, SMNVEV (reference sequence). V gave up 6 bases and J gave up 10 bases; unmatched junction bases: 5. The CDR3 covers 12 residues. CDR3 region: CASSPGGREQFF. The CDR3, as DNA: TGTGCCAGCAGCCCAGGGGGCCGGGAGCAGTTCTTC.

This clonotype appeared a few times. The CDR3 DNA reads TGCAGTGCTAGAGCTGGGGCCAGATACGAGCAGTACTTC. It translates to CSARAGARYEQYF. The genes are TRBV20-1 and TRBJ2-7; a weak D match, TRBD1 (5 bases). Trimming took off 1 base at V and 4 bases at J, with 11 bases between the two ends. In germline, CDR1 is DFQATT, CDR2 SNEGSKA (reference sequence). CDR3 size: 13 residues.

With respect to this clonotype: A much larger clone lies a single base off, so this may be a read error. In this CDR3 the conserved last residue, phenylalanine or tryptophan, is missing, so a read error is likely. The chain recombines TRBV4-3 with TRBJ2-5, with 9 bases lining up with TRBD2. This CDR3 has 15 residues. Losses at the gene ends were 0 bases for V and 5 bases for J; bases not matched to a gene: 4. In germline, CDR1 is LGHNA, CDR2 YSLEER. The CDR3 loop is CASSQDGTSSETQYL. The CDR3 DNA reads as TGCGCCAGCAGCCAAGATGGGACTAGCTCTGAGACCCAGTACCTC.

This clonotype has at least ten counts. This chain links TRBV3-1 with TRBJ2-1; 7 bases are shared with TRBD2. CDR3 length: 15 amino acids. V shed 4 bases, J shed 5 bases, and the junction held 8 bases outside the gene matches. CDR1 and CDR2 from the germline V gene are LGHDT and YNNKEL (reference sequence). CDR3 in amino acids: CASSPHGLGDNEQFF. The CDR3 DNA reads TGTGCCAGCAGCCCTCATGGACTAGGGGACAATGAGCAGTTCTTC.

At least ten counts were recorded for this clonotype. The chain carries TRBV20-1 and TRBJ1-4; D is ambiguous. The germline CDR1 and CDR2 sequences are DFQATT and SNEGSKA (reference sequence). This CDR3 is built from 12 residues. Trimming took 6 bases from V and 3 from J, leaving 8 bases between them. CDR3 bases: TGCAGTGCGACGGAAGCTAATGAAAAACTGTTTTTT. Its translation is CSATEANEKLFF.

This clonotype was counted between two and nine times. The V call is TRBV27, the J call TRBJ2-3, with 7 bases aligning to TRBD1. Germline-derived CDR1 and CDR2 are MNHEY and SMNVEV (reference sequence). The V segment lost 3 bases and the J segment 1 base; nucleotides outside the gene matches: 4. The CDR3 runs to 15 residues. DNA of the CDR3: TGTGCCAGCAGTTTGGTCCAGGGGGGCACAGATACGCAGTATTTT. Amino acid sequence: CASSLVQGGTDTQYF.

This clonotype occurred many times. CDR3 in amino acids: CSATTGRETQYF. CDR3 DNA: TGCAGTGCCACCACAGGGAGAGAGACCCAGTACTTC. The rearrangement links TRBV20-1 to TRBJ2-5, with D possibly TRBD1 on 6 matching bases. Trimming removed 6 bases at V and 4 bases at J, with 12 bases between. Germline CDR1 is DFQATT and CDR2 is SNEGSKA (reference sequence). The CDR3 has 12 amino acids.

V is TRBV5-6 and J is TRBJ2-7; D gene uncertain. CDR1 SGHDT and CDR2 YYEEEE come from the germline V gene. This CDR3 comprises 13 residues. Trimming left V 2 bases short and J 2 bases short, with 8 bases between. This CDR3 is CASSFLGTYEQYF. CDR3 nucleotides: TGTGCCAGCAGCTTCTTGGGGACCTACGAGCAGTACTTC.

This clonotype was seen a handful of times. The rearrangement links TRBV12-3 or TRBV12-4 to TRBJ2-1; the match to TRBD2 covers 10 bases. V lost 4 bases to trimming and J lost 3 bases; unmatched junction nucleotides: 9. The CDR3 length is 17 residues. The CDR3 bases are TGTGCCAGCAGTTCCCAAAATGGACTAGCGGACTACAATGAGCAGTTCTTC. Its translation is CASSSQNGLADYNEQFF.

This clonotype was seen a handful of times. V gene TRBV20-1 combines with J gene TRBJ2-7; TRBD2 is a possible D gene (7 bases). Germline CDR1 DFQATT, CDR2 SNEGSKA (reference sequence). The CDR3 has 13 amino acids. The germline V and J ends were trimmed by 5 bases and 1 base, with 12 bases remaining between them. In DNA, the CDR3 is TGCAGTGCTCCCAGGGGAGGGTCCTACGAGCAGTACTTC. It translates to CSAPRGGSYEQYF.

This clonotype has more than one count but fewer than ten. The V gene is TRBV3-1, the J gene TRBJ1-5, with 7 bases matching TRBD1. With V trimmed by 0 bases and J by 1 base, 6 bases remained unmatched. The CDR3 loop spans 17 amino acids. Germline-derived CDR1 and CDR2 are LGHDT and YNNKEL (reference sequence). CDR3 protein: CASSQEGGDSSNQPQHF. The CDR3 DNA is TGTGCCAGCAGCCAAGAGGGTGGGGACAGCAGCAATCAGCCCCAGCATTTT.

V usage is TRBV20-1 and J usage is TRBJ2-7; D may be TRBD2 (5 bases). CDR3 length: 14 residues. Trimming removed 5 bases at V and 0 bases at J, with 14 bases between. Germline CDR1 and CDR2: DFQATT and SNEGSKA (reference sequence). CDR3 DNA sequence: TGCAGTGCTGGCGGGCAGCTTAGCTCCTACGAGCAGTACTTC. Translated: CSAGGQLSSYEQYF.

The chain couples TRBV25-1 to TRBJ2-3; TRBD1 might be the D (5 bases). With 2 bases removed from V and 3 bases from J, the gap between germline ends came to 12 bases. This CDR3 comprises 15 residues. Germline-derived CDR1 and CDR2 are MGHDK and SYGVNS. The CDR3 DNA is TGTGCCAGCAGTGAAAAAGACAGCCCGACAGATACGCAGTATTTT. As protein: CASSEKDSPTDTQYF.

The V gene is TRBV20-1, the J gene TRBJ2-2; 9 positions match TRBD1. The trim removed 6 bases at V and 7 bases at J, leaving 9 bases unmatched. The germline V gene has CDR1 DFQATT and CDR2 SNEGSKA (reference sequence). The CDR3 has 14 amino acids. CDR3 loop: CSAPQQGARGELFF. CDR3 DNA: TGCAGTGCCCCCCAACAGGGGGCACGCGGGGAGCTGTTTTTT.

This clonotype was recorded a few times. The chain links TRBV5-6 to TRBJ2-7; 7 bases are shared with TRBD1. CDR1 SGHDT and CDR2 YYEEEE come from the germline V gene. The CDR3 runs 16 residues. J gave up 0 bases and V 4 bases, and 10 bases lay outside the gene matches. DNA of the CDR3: TGTGCCAGCAGCCCTACTTCTCGGGACAGCTCCTACGAGCAGTACTTC. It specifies CASSPTSRDSSYEQYF.

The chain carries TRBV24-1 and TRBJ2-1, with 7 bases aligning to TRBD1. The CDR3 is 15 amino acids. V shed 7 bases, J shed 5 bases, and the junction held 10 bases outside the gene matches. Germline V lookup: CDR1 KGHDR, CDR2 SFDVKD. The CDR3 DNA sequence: TGTGCCACCAGGGAAGACGGGACAGATGACAATGAGCAGTTCTTC. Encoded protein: CATREDGTDDNEQFF.

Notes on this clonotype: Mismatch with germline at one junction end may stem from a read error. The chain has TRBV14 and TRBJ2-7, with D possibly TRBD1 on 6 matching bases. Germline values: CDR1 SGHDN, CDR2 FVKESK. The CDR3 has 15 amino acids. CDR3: CASSTNRQASYEQYF. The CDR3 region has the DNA TGTGCGAGCAGCACTAATCGACAGGCTTCCTACGAGCAGTACTTC. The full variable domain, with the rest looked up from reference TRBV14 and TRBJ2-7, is EAGVTQFPSHSVIEKGQTVTLRCDPISGHDNLYWYRRVMGKEIKFLLHFVKESKQDESGMPNNRFLAERTGGTYSTLKVQPAELEDSGVYFCASSTNRQASYEQYFGPGTRLTVT.

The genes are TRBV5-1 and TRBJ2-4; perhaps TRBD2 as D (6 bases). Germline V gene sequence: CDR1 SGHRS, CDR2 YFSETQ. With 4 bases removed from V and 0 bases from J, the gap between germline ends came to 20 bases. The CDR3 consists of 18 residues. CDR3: CASSPRYPSGLAKNIQYF. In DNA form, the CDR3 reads TGCGCCAGCAGCCCACGATATCCGAGCGGGCTAGCCAAAAACATTCAGTACTTC.

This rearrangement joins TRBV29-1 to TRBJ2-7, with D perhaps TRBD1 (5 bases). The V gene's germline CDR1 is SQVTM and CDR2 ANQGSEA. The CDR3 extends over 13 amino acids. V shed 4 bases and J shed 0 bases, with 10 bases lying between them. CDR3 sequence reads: CSVARASSYEQYF. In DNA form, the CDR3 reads TGCAGCGTTGCCAGGGCGAGCTCCTACGAGCAGTACTTC.